The entry that follows covers one T cell receptor (beta chain) sequence. The sample comes from a study of OX40 agonist ivuxolimab in advanced cancers. V was clipped by 3 bases and J by 4 bases; unmatched bases: 13. The CDR3 is 16 amino acids. CDR1 is SGHKS, CDR2 YYEKEE, per germline (reference sequence). Data came from immunoSEQ multiplex PCR; TCRdb stores just in-frame clones and leaves some out. This sample has about 62,000 clones, with nearly 95% found just once. This chain connects TRBV5-5 to TRBJ2-7; 7 bases fit TRBD2. The origin of this receptor is an adult with an advanced solid tumor such as melanoma, head and neck, liver or kidney cancer. The source material was CD4+ or CD8+ T cells sorted from blood, sampled in a trial of the OX40 agonist ivuxolimab. The CDR3 DNA reads TGTGCCAGCAGCTGGTGGTCCAGCGGGGAAGGATACGAGCAGTACTTC. Its protein product is CASSWWSSGEGYEQYF. The complete variable domain, with remaining parts taken from reference TRBV5-5 and TRBJ2-7, reads DAGVTQSPTHLIKTRGQQVTLRCSPISGHKSVSWYQQVLGQGPQFIFQYYEKEERGRGNFPDRFSARQFPNYSSELNVNALLLGDSALYLCASSWWSSGEGYEQYFGPGTRLTVT.